This T cell receptor beta chain was identified in a study of long-term antiretroviral therapy in people with HIV. As for this clone: Its antigen is not identified.

There are 13 residues in the CDR3. Trimming removed 4 bases from V and 5 bases from J, with 11 bases in between. Germline CDR1 reads LNHDA; CDR2 reads SQIVND (reference sequence). Survey level was the resolution at which the v3.0 immunoSEQ assay ran. Assay used: immunoSEQ multiplex PCR; TCRdb lists only in-frame clones, some missing. The profile shows 48,000 or so clones, about 86% of them singletons. General study findings and limits: Post-ART samples showed increased diversity that remained below transplant donor control levels.

Each donor had at least one pre-ART and at least two post-ART PBMC samples. The V and J genes are TRBV19 and TRBJ1-1, with D tentatively TRBD1 (5 bases). The clonotype originates from a woman aged 18-35 years with HIV. Sequencing used unsorted PBMCs, obtained 0.8 years after starting antiretroviral therapy. The CDR3 DNA reads TGTGCCAGTAGTAATTCAGGGTGGACTGAAGCTTTCTTT. As protein: CASSNSGWTEAFF.